This note documents a single T cell receptor (beta chain) sequence. Its antigen remains unidentified. The record has no base qualities; no much larger clone is one base away. V drops 6 bases and J drops 4 bases, leaving 14 bases in between. There are 14 amino acids in the CDR3, from cysteine to phenylalanine inclusive. The CDR3 DNA has 42 bases and is translated from base 1. From the germline V gene, CDR1 is ENHRY and CDR2 is SYGVKD. The label giving this sample's time point can be read as: baseline pretreatment blood. The meaning of the sample's treatment or condition label: 15 Gy SBRT to primary tumor, nephrectomy 4 weeks later. To follow tumor-enriched clonotypes, serial peripheral blood was collected from radiation-treated patients at baseline and at 2 weeks and 4 weeks after SBRT. Renal cell carcinoma with clear cell pathology was present in all patients. The QIAamp DNA Blood Mini Kit (Qiagen) was used to prepare genomic DNA for TCR sequencing. Only samples passing all quality control checks were included in the analyses.

This sample is drawn from a study of radiation and T cells in renal cell carcinoma (dated by TCRdb to the early 2020s). With respect to the entire study: Samples came from a clinical trial, in which primary renal cell carcinomas received 15 Gy stereotactic body radiation therapy followed by nephrectomy 4 weeks later. In total, roughly 51 samples underwent TCR beta sequencing: around 26 tumors plus 27 peripheral blood samples. A total of approximately 3,800,000 unique CDR3 nucleotide sequences, encoding 2.8 million or so unique CDR3 amino acid sequences, were found across all 50 or so samples.

Overall results and qualifications from the work: In blood, the top tumor clonotypes increased from baseline to 2 weeks after radiation and then shrank by 4 weeks, which suggests a temporary expansion of tumor-resident clones. Dynamics of the blood repertoire were not tracked past 4 weeks after treatment. The single-armed trial design could not address effects of radiation dose or scheduling on the TCR repertoire. Because pretreatment tumor biopsies were not available, the study could not determine whether clonotypes were already present within the tumor at baseline.

The immunoSEQ kit was used, according to the manufacturer's recommendations, to generate TCR beta libraries from genomic DNA. To prepare the libraries, a first multiplex PCR with proprietary primers was run, followed by a second PCR that added unique barcodes, and a bead cleanup was done after each round. A positive control reaction and a negative control reaction, both provided in the kit, were run with every batch of samples. The final libraries underwent checking on an Agilent 4200 TapeStation D1000 ScreenTape, volumetric pooling, and quantification by qPCR. Sequencing was performed on an Illumina NextSeq500 with a MidOutput 150-cycle cartridge, and 156 Read1 and 15 Index1 cycles were run with kit custom primers. The pooled library was loaded at 0.95 to 1 pM with approximately 18% PhiX control spiked in. The original methods were these. The vendor-processed data were analyzed in R, and a clonotype was defined as all T cells that share the same CDR3 nucleotide sequence. In the clone abundance analyses, frequencies were normalized to the 10,000 most abundant clones in each sample. Before analysis, public T cell clones were removed, and these numbered fewer than five per sample on average. A difference in abundance of at least 32-fold between compartments was used to define tumor-enriched and baseline blood-enriched clonotypes. Clonotypes expanded or contracted between blood time points were identified with a beta-binomial differential abundance model. Similarity between tumor and blood repertoires was quantified using the Baroni-Urbani and Buser coefficient, and groups were compared with two-tailed Wilcoxon tests in R. TCRdb took this table from immuneACCESS and kept in-frame rearrangements with V and J called. Such tables lack part of the clones; where checked against another copy, unresolved V genes explain under half of the gap, and the rest is unexplained. V and J calls and clone size are those listed in that table; D and trimming were worked out from the DNA. Here the sample has 87,000 or so clones; 86% occur a single time. The ten largest clonotypes hold roughly 8% of the sample.

The V and J genes are TRBV10-3 and TRBJ2-3; the D gene is possibly TRBD1, with 5 bases matching. The sequence came from a middle-aged man with renal cell carcinoma. The sequenced sample was blood, obtained from a patient whose treatment included radiotherapy and nephrectomy. The CDR3 in this case is CAIRPGQGSDTQYF. Here is the DNA: TGTGCCATCAGACCAGGGCAGGGTTCAGATACGCAGTATTTT.